A single sample is the source of the 21 T cell receptor beta chains below, sequenced in a study of beta chain features in type 1 diabetes. cDNA synthesis used the whole RNA isolate, giving expressed TCRB sequences. Assay used: immunoSEQ multiplex PCR; TCRdb lists only in-frame clones, some missing. The sample contains hundreds of thousands of clones, over 9.5% of which appear only once. Specimen: naive CD4+ T cells from blood. All receptors come from a man between 18 and 35 years old in good health.

This clone was detected only a few times. The V call is TRBV5-1, the J call TRBJ2-1; the match to TRBD2 covers 9 bases. Germline lookup yields CDR1 SGHRS and CDR2 YFSETQ. This CDR3 is built from 17 residues. V shed 2 bases and J 3 bases; nucleotides not matched to a gene: 9. The CDR3 loop reads CASSFASGANLYNEQFF. Written as DNA, the CDR3 is TGCGCCAGCAGCTTCGCTAGCGGGGCAAATCTCTACAATGAGCAGTTCTTC.

The V call is TRBV4-2, the J call TRBJ2-7, with no clear D. Trimming took 1 base from V and 1 from J, leaving 11 bases between them. The CDR3 runs 15 residues. Germline V gene lookup returns CDR1 LGHNA and CDR2 YNFKEQ. CDR3 sequence: CASSQVNTQSYEQYF. For the CDR3, the DNA is TGTGCCAGCAGCCAAGTAAACACCCAATCCTACGAGCAGTACTTC.

The CDR3 here is CASGLEMGTEAFF. The CDR3 bases are TGTGCTAGTGGGCTAGAAATGGGCACTGAAGCTTTCTTT. J is TRBJ1-1 and V is TRBV12-5; the D is unclear. Trimming pared 6 bases from V and 4 bases from J, leaving 12 bases between. The CDR3 is 13 amino acids. Germline-derived CDR1 and CDR2 are LGHNT and FRNRAP.

The chain is built from TRBV28 and TRBJ1-2; TRBD1 matches 7 bases. The germline V gene has CDR1 MDHEN and CDR2 SYDVKM. With V trimmed by 5 bases and J by 4 bases, 10 bases remained unmatched. CDR3 size: 15 residues. The chain's CDR3 is CASSALRDSPYGYTF. The CDR3 DNA reads as TGTGCCAGCAGTGCGCTCCGGGACAGCCCCTATGGCTACACCTTC.

This rearrangement joins TRBV7-2 to TRBJ1-1; D gene uncertain. The germline V and J ends were trimmed by 1 base and 1 base, with 4 bases remaining between them. The germline CDR1 and CDR2 sequences are SGHTA and FQGNSA. The CDR3 length is 13 residues. DNA for the CDR3: TGTGCCAGCAGCTTAGTCGGGAACACTGAAGCTTTCTTT. As protein: CASSLVGNTEAFF.

A few counts support this clone. V gene TRBV11-2 combines with J gene TRBJ2-4, with no clear D. Trimming pared 5 bases from V and 6 bases from J, leaving 14 bases between. The CDR3 has 14 residues. CDR1 and CDR2 (germline): SGHAT, FQNNGV. The CDR3 DNA sequence: TGTGCCAGCAGCCCCCTTTCGGGTAGAAACATTCAGTACTTC. Encoded protein: CASSPLSGRNIQYF.

This clone was recorded only once. V usage is TRBV11-2 and J usage is TRBJ1-2; D might be TRBD1 (5 bases). This CDR3 has 16 residues. Germline V lookup: CDR1 SGHAT, CDR2 FQNNGV. The V end lost 5 bases, the J end lost 2 bases, and 18 bases lay between the germline ends. The DNA of the CDR3 is TGTGCCAGCAGCCGCGGGGCAGGGAGCCCCAACTATGGCTACACCTTC. Amino acids: CASSRGAGSPNYGYTF.

The V and J genes are TRBV6-1 and TRBJ1-5; tentative D call: TRBD1 (5 bases). Per germline, CDR1 MNHNS and CDR2 SASEGT. The CDR3 is made up of 15 amino acids. Trimming cost V 3 bases and J 6 bases, with 15 bases left between them. CDR3 residues: CASSDGRASAQPQHF. The CDR3 DNA follows: TGTGCCAGCAGTGACGGCAGGGCTTCTGCTCAGCCCCAGCATTTT.

This chain joins TRBV6-5 and TRBJ2-2; no clear D. This CDR3 region has 11 residues. V was pared by 8 bases and J by 1 base, with 2 bases between. CDR1 is MNHEY, CDR2 SVGAGI, per germline. The DNA of the CDR3 is TGTGCCAGCCAGAACACCGGGGAGCTGTTTTTT. Translating it yields CASQNTGELFF.

The rearrangement joins TRBV10-3 to TRBJ2-7, with a possible D match to TRBD1 (6 bases). The germline gives CDR1 ENHRY, CDR2 SYGVKD. The V and J ends lost 0 bases and 3 bases respectively, with 9 bases between them. The CDR3 covers 14 residues. For the CDR3, the DNA is TGTGCCATCAGTGAGTCCAGAGGGGGCTACGAGCAGTACTTC. Protein product: CAISESRGGYEQYF.

This clone has just a few counts. This chain joins TRBV7-9 and TRBJ2-2; D ambiguous. Germline V gene data show CDR1 as SEHNR and CDR2 as FQNEAQ (reference sequence). CDR3 length: 15 residues. The V gene lost 5 bases and the J gene lost 1 base, with 11 bases spanning the gap. The CDR3 region is CASSPLSGNTGELFF. For the CDR3, the DNA is TGTGCCAGCAGCCCTCTCTCAGGGAACACCGGGGAGCTGTTTTTT.

This clone has just a few counts. The V and J genes are TRBV7-9 and TRBJ1-2, with D tentatively TRBD1 (6 bases). The CDR3 has 13 amino acids. V lost 1 base to trimming and J lost 6 bases, with 9 bases between them. The germline V gene has CDR1 SEHNR and CDR2 FQNEAQ (reference sequence). As DNA, the CDR3 is TGTGCCAGCAGCTTAGACAGGGCAAATGGCTACACCTTC. Encoded protein: CASSLDRANGYTF.

This rearrangement joins TRBV7-2 to TRBJ1-2; weak D call: TRBD1 (6 bases). Per the germline V gene, CDR1 is SGHTA and CDR2 is FQGNSA. The V end was cut by 6 bases, the J end by 2 bases, with 25 bases between. The CDR3 is 18 amino acids. CDR3 loop: CASSPRPGHAIVNYGYTF. CDR3 bases: TGTGCCAGCAGTCCTAGACCGGGACACGCCATTGTCAACTATGGCTACACCTTC. Full variable domain (rest looked up from reference TRBV7-2 and TRBJ1-2): GAGVSQSPSNKVTEKGKDVELRCDPISGHTALYWYRQSLGQGLEFLIYFQGNSAPDKSGLPSDRFSAERTGGSVSTLTIQRTQQEDSAVYLCASSPRPGHAIVNYGYTFGSGTRLTVV.

The chain links TRBV11-2 to TRBJ1-2; D might be TRBD1 (5 bases). The CDR3 consists of 13 residues. V was pared by 5 bases and J by 3 bases, with 10 bases between. Germline CDR1 is SGHAT and CDR2 is FQNNGV. The DNA for the CDR3 is TGTGCCAGCAGCGCAGGGCTCCACTATGGCTACACCTTC. Amino acid sequence: CASSAGLHYGYTF.

This clone appeared a few times. V usage is TRBV18 and J usage is TRBJ1-1, with D hard to call. CDR1 and CDR2 from the germline V gene are KGHSH and LQKENI. The CDR3 is 12 amino acids. V was shortened by 2 bases and J by 8 bases, with 9 bases between the two germline ends. The CDR3 coding sequence is TGTGCCAGCTCACCATTAGCGGAAGAAGCTTTCTTT. It yields the protein CASSPLAEEAFF.

The chain combines TRBV6-4 with TRBJ1-1; D is unresolved. Germline values: CDR1 MRHNA, CDR2 SNTAGT. Trimming removed 3 bases at V and 10 bases at J, with 15 bases between. The CDR3 is made up of 13 amino acids. The CDR3 spells CASSEPGRTRAFF. The DNA for the CDR3 is TGTGCCAGCAGTGAGCCTGGCAGGACTAGAGCTTTCTTT.

V is TRBV13 and J is TRBJ2-1; the D gene is possibly TRBD2 (5 bases). The CDR3 totals 13 residues. Germline V gene lookup returns CDR1 PRHDT and CDR2 FYEKMQ (reference sequence). V dropped 5 bases and J dropped 3 bases, with 8 bases sitting between them. The CDR3 nucleotides read TGTGCCAGCAGCGTCGACTACTACAATGAGCAGTTCTTC. Amino acids: CASSVDYYNEQFF.

This clone came up a few times. The chain joins TRBV4-2 to TRBJ2-4; TRBD1 aligns across 9 bases. The V gene's germline CDR1 is LGHNA and CDR2 YNFKEQ. CDR3 length equals 17 residues. V was pared by 1 base and J by 4 bases, with 8 bases of the junction left unmatched. The DNA for the CDR3 is TGTGCCAGCAGCCAAGTGGGACAGGGTGGATATAAAAACATTCAGTACTTC. It translates to CASSQVGQGGYKNIQYF.

The genes are TRBV5-8 and TRBJ2-3, with 7 bases identical to TRBD2. V trimming: 5 bases; J trimming: 2 bases; junction bases outside the gene matches: 8. Germline loops: CDR1 SGHTS, CDR2 YDEGEE. The CDR3 contains 15 residues. Here the CDR3 reads CASSVTGGSTDTQYF. The CDR3 nucleotides are TGTGCCAGCAGTGTAACGGGGGGTTCCACAGATACGCAGTATTTT.

This chain joins TRBV18 and TRBJ2-3; a possible D gene is TRBD1 (6 bases). CDR1 KGHSH and CDR2 LQKENI come from the germline V gene. V was pared by 8 bases and J by 4 bases, with 19 bases between. The CDR3 has 15 amino acids. This CDR3 is CASRPGHQGADTQYF. CDR3 sequence (DNA): TGTGCCAGCCGGCCGGGACACCAAGGGGCAGATACGCAGTATTTT. Full variable domain (missing parts from reference TRBV18 and TRBJ2-3): NAGVMQNPRHLVRRRGQEARLRCSPMKGHSHVYWYRQLPEEGLKFMVYLQKENIIDESGMPKERFSAEFPKEGPSILRIQQVVRGDSAAYFCASRPGHQGADTQYFGPGTRLTVL.

In nucleotides, the CDR3 is TGTGCCAGCTCGGGGGGGATCTACGAGCAGTACTTC. Protein sequence: CASSGGIYEQYF. The chain joins TRBV25-1 to TRBJ2-7; TRBD2 aligns across 8 bases. The CDR3 loop spans 12 amino acids. The V gene's germline CDR1 is MGHDK and CDR2 SYGVNS. V lost 8 bases, J lost 3 bases, and 3 bases stayed unmatched.